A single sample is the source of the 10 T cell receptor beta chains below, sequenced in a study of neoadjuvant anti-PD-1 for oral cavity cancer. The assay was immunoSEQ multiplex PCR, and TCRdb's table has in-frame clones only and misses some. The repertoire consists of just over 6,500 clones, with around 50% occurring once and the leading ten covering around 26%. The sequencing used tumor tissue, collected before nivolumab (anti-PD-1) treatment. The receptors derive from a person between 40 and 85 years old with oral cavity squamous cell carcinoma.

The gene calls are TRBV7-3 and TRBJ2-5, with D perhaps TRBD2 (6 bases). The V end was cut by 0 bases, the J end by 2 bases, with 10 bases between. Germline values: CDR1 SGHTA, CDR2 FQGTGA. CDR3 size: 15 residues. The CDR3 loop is CASSLTSGPQETQYF. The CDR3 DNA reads TGTGCCAGCAGCTTAACTAGCGGACCGCAAGAGACCCAGTACTTC.

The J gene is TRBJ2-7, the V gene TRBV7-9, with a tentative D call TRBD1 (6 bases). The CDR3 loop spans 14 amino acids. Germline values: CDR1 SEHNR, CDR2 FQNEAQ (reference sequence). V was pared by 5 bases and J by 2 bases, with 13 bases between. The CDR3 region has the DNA TGTGCCAGCAGCAAAACGGACAGAACCTACGAGCAGTACTTC. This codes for CASSKTDRTYEQYF.

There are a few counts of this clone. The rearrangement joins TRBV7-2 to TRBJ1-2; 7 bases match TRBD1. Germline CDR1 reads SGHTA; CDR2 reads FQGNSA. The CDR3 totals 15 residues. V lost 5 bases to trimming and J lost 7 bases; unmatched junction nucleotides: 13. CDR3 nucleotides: TGTGCCAGCAGCCCAACGACAGGGACTCTTGCTGGCTACACCTTC. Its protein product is CASSPTTGTLAGYTF. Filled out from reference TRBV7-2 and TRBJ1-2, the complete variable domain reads GAGVSQSPSNKVTEKGKDVELRCDPISGHTALYWYRQSLGQGLEFLIYFQGNSAPDKSGLPSDRFSAERTGGSVSTLTIQRTQQEDSAVYLCASSPTTGTLAGYTFGSGTRLTVV.

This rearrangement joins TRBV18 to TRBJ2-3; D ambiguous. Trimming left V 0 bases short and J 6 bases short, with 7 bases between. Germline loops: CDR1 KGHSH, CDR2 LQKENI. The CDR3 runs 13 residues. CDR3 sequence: CASSPPQMDTQYF. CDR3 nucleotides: TGTGCCAGCTCACCACCGCAAATGGATACGCAGTATTTT.

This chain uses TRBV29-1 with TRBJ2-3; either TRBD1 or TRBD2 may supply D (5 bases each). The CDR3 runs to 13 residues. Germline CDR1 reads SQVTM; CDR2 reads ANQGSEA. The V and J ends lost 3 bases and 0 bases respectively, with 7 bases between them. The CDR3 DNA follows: TGCAGCGTTGAGGGGGTTAGCACAGATACGCAGTATTTT. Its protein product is CSVEGVSTDTQYF.

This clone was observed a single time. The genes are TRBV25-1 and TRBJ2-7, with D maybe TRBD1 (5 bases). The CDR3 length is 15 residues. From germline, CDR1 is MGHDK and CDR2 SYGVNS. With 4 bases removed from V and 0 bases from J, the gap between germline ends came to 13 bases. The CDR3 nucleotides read TGTGCCAGCAGTGTTGTAGGGGTCCGCTCCTACGAGCAGTACTTC. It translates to CASSVVGVRSYEQYF.

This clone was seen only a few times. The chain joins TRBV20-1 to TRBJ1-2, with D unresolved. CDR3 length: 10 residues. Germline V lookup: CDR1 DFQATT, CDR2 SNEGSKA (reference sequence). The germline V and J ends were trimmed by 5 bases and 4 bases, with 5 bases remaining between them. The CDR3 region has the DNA TGCAGTGCTCCTAGCTATGGCTACACCTTC. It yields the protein CSAPSYGYTF.

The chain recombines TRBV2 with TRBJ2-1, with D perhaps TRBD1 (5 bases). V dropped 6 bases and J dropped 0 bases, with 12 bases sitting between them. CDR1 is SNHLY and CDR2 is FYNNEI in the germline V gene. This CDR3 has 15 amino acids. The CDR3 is CASSPQGISYNEQFF. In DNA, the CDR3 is TGTGCCAGCAGCCCTCAGGGCATCTCCTACAATGAGCAGTTCTTC. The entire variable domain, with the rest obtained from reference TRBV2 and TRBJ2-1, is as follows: EPEVTQTPSHQVTQMGQEVILRCVPISNHLYFYWYRQILGQKVEFLVSFYNNEISEKSEIFDDQFSVERPDGSNFTLKIRSTKLEDSAMYFCASSPQGISYNEQFFGPGTRLTVL.

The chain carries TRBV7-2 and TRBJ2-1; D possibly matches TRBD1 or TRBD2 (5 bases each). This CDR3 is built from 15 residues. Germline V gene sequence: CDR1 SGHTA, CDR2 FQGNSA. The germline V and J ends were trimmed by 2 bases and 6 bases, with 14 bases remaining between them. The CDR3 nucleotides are TGTGCCAGCAGCTTAAATGGGGGTGGGGGCAATGAGCAGTTCTTC. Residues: CASSLNGGGGNEQFF.

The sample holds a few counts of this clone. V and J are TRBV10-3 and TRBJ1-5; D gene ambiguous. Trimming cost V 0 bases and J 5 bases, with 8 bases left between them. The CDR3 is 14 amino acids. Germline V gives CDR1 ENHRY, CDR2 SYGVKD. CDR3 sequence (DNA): TGTGCCATCAGTGAGTCCCCTGACTATCAGCCCCAGCATTTT. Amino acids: CAISESPDYQPQHF.